This is a list of T cell receptor beta chains from one sample in a study of persistence of HIV-infected CD4 T cells. The data were produced by immunoSEQ multiplex PCR, yet TCRdb's version contains in-frame clones alone and is incomplete. The sample yields some 30,000 clones, around 82% seen once. Their recognized antigens are unknown. The material sequenced was CD4+ T cells sorted from PBMCs after roughly 17-hour stimulation, taken from a patient who received antiretroviral therapy. All receptors come from an adult woman with HIV who was CMV-seropositive. Both conserved end residues are part of each CDR3. The D gene is left open where the match is weak. Part of the rows lack a size; the others show once, few, many or a class for expanded clones.

clone size: .
V gene: TRBV25-1
J gene: TRBJ2-1
D gene: .
CDR3 DNA: TGTGCCAGCAGTCCCTACGGGATACCGCATGAGCAGTTCTTC
CDR3 protein: CASSPYGIPHEQFF

clone size: few
V gene: TRBV10-1
J gene: TRBJ1-2
D gene: .
CDR3 DNA: TGCGCCAGCGGGGGGCCCAACTATGGCTACACCTTC
CDR3 protein: CASGGPNYGYTF

clone size: .
V gene: TRBV4-2
J gene: TRBJ2-7
D gene: TRBD2
CDR3 DNA: TGTGCCAGCAGCCAAGAGGGACTAGCGAGTGGCTACGAGCAGTACTTC
CDR3 protein: CASSQEGLASGYEQYF

clone size: .
V gene: TRBV2
J gene: TRBJ2-6
D gene: .
CDR3 DNA: TGTGCCAGCAGTCCCCGGGGGACCGGGGCCAACGTCCTGACTTTC
CDR3 protein: CASSPRGTGANVLTF

clone size: .
V gene: TRBV28
J gene: TRBJ1-5
D gene: .
CDR3 DNA: TGTGCCAGCAGTTTATTTCCAGTCAATCAGCCCCAGCATTTT
CDR3 protein: CASSLFPVNQPQHF

clone size: few
V gene: TRBV30
J gene: TRBJ1-1
D gene: .
CDR3 DNA: TGTGCCTGGAGTGGACTTCAAGGCCCTGAAGCTTTCTTT
CDR3 protein: CAWSGLQGPEAFF

clone size: .
V gene: TRBV30
J gene: TRBJ1-6
D gene: .
CDR3 DNA: TGTGCCTGGATAGCTCAGAGTAATAATTCACCCCTCCACTTT
CDR3 protein: CAWIAQSNNSPLHF

clone size: .
V gene: TRBV13
J gene: TRBJ1-5
D gene: TRBD1
CDR3 DNA: TGTGCCAGCAGCATCCGCCCGGACAGGGGTCAGCCCCAGCATTTT
CDR3 protein: CASSIRPDRGQPQHF

clone size: .
V gene: TRBV18
J gene: TRBJ1-2
D gene: .
CDR3 DNA: TGTGCCAGCTCACTACCGGGGGGGTATGGCTACACCTTC
CDR3 protein: CASSLPGGYGYTF

clone size: .
V gene: TRBV5-1
J gene: TRBJ2-2
D gene: TRBD1
CDR3 DNA: TGCGCCAGCAGCCCCGGGACAGGGGAGACCTCCGGGGAGCTGTTTTTT
CDR3 protein: CASSPGTGETSGELFF

clone size: .
V gene: TRBV14
J gene: TRBJ2-1
D gene: .
CDR3 DNA: TGTGCCAAGAGGTTTGAGCAGTTCTTC
CDR3 protein: CAKRFEQFF